This is a list of T cell receptor beta chains from one sample in a study of shared clonotypes between healthy human individuals. Assay: immunoSEQ multiplex PCR; the TCRdb copy retains only in-frame clones and omits some. The data contain about 2,100,000 clones, approximately 94% of them singletons. Source material: naive CD8+ T cells from PBMCs. The origin of the receptors is a man in his late teens or twenties in good health. Some clones in this sample may be carry-over from other donors' samples. The CDR3 runs from the conserved cysteine through the conserved F or W. Each record gives: clone size, V gene, J gene, D gene, CDR3 DNA, CDR3 protein. A D gene is named only where the DNA matches it firmly. Clone size is stated in some rows and not others, as once, few, many or a class when expanded.

clone size: -; V gene: TRBV27; J gene: TRBJ2-2; D gene: TRBD1; CDR3 DNA: TGTGCCAGCAGTTGGACAGGTTGGGAGCTGTTTTTT; CDR3 protein: CASSWTGWELFF
clone size: -; V gene: TRBV6-1; J gene: TRBJ1-1; D gene: -; CDR3 DNA: TGTGCCAGCATAGAGGGAACGAACACTGAAGCTTTCTTT; CDR3 protein: CASIEGTNTEAFF
clone size: once; V gene: TRBV4-2; J gene: TRBJ2-2; D gene: TRBD1; CDR3 DNA: TGTGCCAGCAGCCCGAGACAGGGTTCCGGGGAGCTGTTTTTT; CDR3 protein: CASSPRQGSGELFF
clone size: -; V gene: TRBV27; J gene: TRBJ2-3; D gene: TRBD2; CDR3 DNA: TGTGCCAGCAGTTTCCTCCTAGCGGGAGGCCCCGATACGCAGTATTTT; CDR3 protein: CASSFLLAGGPDTQYF
clone size: -; V gene: TRBV29-1; J gene: TRBJ1-2; D gene: -; CDR3 DNA: TGCAGCGTTGCCGGGGGCAAAAACTATGGCTACACCTTC; CDR3 protein: CSVAGGKNYGYTF
clone size: -; V gene: TRBV5-1; J gene: TRBJ2-2; D gene: -; CDR3 DNA: TGCGCCAGCAGCTTGGGCCGGAGACTCGGACCCGGGGAGCTGTTTTTT; CDR3 protein: CASSLGRRLGPGELFF
clone size: -; V gene: TRBV27; J gene: TRBJ2-7; D gene: -; CDR3 DNA: TGTGCCAGCAGCTATGGGCTAAGTAGTGAGCAGTACTTC; CDR3 protein: CASSYGLSSEQYF
clone size: -; V gene: TRBV18; J gene: TRBJ2-6; D gene: -; CDR3 DNA: TGTGCCAGCTCACCACTTGACCCCGGCTACTCTGGGGCCAACGTCCTGACTTTC; CDR3 protein: CASSPLDPGYSGANVLTF
clone size: -; V gene: TRBV9; J gene: TRBJ1-5; D gene: -; CDR3 DNA: TGTGCCAGCAGCGTAGAGGGAGAAAATCAGCCCCAGCATTTT; CDR3 protein: CASSVEGENQPQHF
clone size: -; V gene: TRBV11-2; J gene: TRBJ2-7; D gene: TRBD1; CDR3 DNA: TGTGCCAGCAGCACCCTACCCGGACAGGTCTACGAGCAGTACTTC; CDR3 protein: CASSTLPGQVYEQYF
clone size: -; V gene: TRBV7-3; J gene: TRBJ1-1; D gene: -; CDR3 DNA: TGTGCCAGCAGCCCTACAGGAGGTAGGACTGAAGCTTTCTTT; CDR3 protein: CASSPTGGRTEAFF
clone size: -; V gene: TRBV19; J gene: TRBJ1-2; D gene: -; CDR3 DNA: TGTGCCAGTGATAGACCCGACCACTATGGCTACACCTTC; CDR3 protein: CASDRPDHYGYTF
clone size: -; V gene: TRBV11-2; J gene: TRBJ2-1; D gene: TRBD2; CDR3 DNA: TGTGCCAGCAGCTTAGTCCCTAGCGGGAATATAAATGAGCAGTTCTTC; CDR3 protein: CASSLVPSGNINEQFF
clone size: -; V gene: TRBV27; J gene: TRBJ2-5; D gene: -; CDR3 DNA: TGTGCCAGCCATAGGGTCCGGGACATGGAGACCCAGTACTTC; CDR3 protein: CASHRVRDMETQYF
clone size: -; V gene: TRBV19; J gene: TRBJ2-3; D gene: -; CDR3 DNA: TGTGCCAGTAGTATACTATCTCACCCTCCGCCAGATACGCAGTATTTT; CDR3 protein: CASSILSHPPPDTQYF
clone size: once; V gene: TRBV7-2; J gene: TRBJ2-7; D gene: -; CDR3 DNA: TGTGCCAGCAGCTTTTCGGTCACAGGCCTCTCCTACGAGCAGTACTTC; CDR3 protein: CASSFSVTGLSYEQYF
clone size: -; V gene: TRBV13; J gene: TRBJ2-7; D gene: -; CDR3 DNA: TGTGCCAGCAGCCCACAACCCCTAGCGTGCACCTACGAGCAGTACTTC; CDR3 protein: CASSPQPLACTYEQYF
clone size: -; V gene: TRBV28; J gene: TRBJ1-1; D gene: -; CDR3 DNA: TGTGCCAGCAAAGGACACTCCAACACTGAAGCTTTCTTT; CDR3 protein: CASKGHSNTEAFF
clone size: -; V gene: TRBV7-9; J gene: TRBJ2-1; D gene: -; CDR3 DNA: TGTGCCAGCAGCTTAGCCCTCGGGGCCTACAATGAGCAGTTCTTC; CDR3 protein: CASSLALGAYNEQFF
clone size: -; V gene: TRBV30; J gene: TRBJ1-6; D gene: -; CDR3 DNA: TGTGCCTGGAGTGACGGGTGGGGGGATTCACCCCTCCACTTT; CDR3 protein: CAWSDGWGDSPLHF
clone size: once; V gene: TRBV11-2; J gene: TRBJ2-5; D gene: TRBD1; CDR3 DNA: TGTGCCAGCAGCTCCTATCCGAAGGACAGGGGAGAGACCCAGTACTTC; CDR3 protein: CASSSYPKDRGETQYF
clone size: -; V gene: TRBV13; J gene: TRBJ2-1; D gene: TRBD2; CDR3 DNA: TGTGCCAGCAGCTTAGGCGGGAGGCCCCCCAATGAGCAGTTCTTC; CDR3 protein: CASSLGGRPPNEQFF
clone size: -; V gene: TRBV5-1; J gene: TRBJ2-7; D gene: -; CDR3 DNA: TGCGCCAGCAGCTTGCTAGATACAAAGAGGGTCCCACAGTACTTC; CDR3 protein: CASSLLDTKRVPQYF
clone size: -; V gene: TRBV16; J gene: TRBJ1-1; D gene: -; CDR3 DNA: TGTGCCAGCAGCCCAACCAGTCAGGCCAGGCAAATGAACACTGAAGCTTTCTTT; CDR3 protein: CASSPTSQARQMNTEAFF
clone size: -; V gene: TRBV6-5; J gene: TRBJ1-5; D gene: TRBD1; CDR3 DNA: TGTGCCAGCAGACCGGGACAGGGCGGAAATCAGCCCCAGCATTTT; CDR3 protein: CASRPGQGGNQPQHF